This TCR beta chain was sequenced in a study of blood T cell repertoires in COVID-19. Study information: COVID-19 samples collected from the United States, Italy and Spain covered acute and convalescent phases. Sources were T cells, B-cell-depleted T cells, or PBMCs; the material itself was cDNA or gDNA.

Assay: immunoSEQ multiplex PCR; the TCRdb copy retains only in-frame clones and omits some. The sample records 91,000 or so clones, approximately 78% being singletons. Germline V gives CDR1 SGHDT, CDR2 YYEEEE. V was shortened by 3 bases and J by 4 bases, with 10 bases between the two germline ends. The CDR3 totals 13 residues. This clone was found many times. The V call is TRBV5-6, the J call TRBJ1-1; D possibly corresponds to TRBD1 (5 bases). Sequencing was performed on peripheral blood. The sequence was collected from a man in his forties or fifties with active or convalescent COVID-19. CDR3 nucleotide sequence: TGTGCCAGCAGCTCGGCGGGGGGCACTGAAGCTTTCTTT. It translates to CASSSAGGTEAFF.